The 27 T cell receptor beta chains below come from one sample, sequenced in a study of shared T cell receptors in the human thymus. Assay used: immunoSEQ multiplex PCR; TCRdb lists only in-frame clones, some missing. The repertoire holds 700,000 or so clones, with approximately 83% as singletons. These data were likewise used in another study, on human thymus T cells.

Sequenced sample: thymocytes. These receptors were obtained from a girl under three years old with a congenital heart defect.

The chain is built from TRBV29-1 and TRBJ1-5; 10 bases align to TRBD1. Germline V CDR1 and CDR2: SQVTM, ANQGSEA. This CDR3 contains 14 residues. The V segment lost 6 bases and the J segment 6 bases; nucleotides outside the gene matches: 8. For the CDR3, the DNA is TGCAGCGTACAGACAGGGGGCGAGGGTCAGCCCCAGCATTTT. Translation: CSVQTGGEGQPQHF.

The V gene is TRBV6-5, the J gene TRBJ1-2, with TRBD1 matching over 9 bases. CDR3 length equals 14 residues. Germline CDR1 and CDR2: MNHEY and SVGAGI. J lost 6 bases, V lost 5 bases, and 7 bases had no gene match. This CDR3 is CASSPHRGRDGYTF. DNA for the CDR3: TGTGCCAGCAGTCCCCACAGGGGGCGGGATGGCTACACCTTC.

The CDR3 bases are TGTGCCAGCAGCGTCCAGACAGGGGTTAACACTGAAGCTTTCTTT. Translated, it gives CASSVQTGVNTEAFF. This chain uses TRBV9 with TRBJ1-1; 8 bases align to TRBD1. CDR3 length: 15 amino acids. The germline V gene has CDR1 SGDLS and CDR2 YYNGEE. V was pared by 2 bases and J by 2 bases, with 5 bases of the junction left unmatched.

This clone has only one observation. This chain connects TRBV2 to TRBJ2-1, with D perhaps TRBD1 (7 bases). Trimming stripped 7 bases from V and 0 bases from J, with 25 bases between. The CDR3 has 19 amino acids. Looked up from germline, CDR1 is SNHLY and CDR2 is FYNNEI. The CDR3 here is CASTPRGGGLFSSYNEQFF. CDR3 coding DNA: TGTGCCAGCACCCCCCGTGGAGGGGGCTTATTTAGCTCCTACAATGAGCAGTTCTTC.

The chain uses TRBV5-1 and TRBJ2-7; D possibly corresponds to TRBD1 (5 bases). Germline CDR1 reads SGHRS; CDR2 reads YFSETQ. CDR3 length equals 13 residues. Trimming took 0 bases from V and 3 from J, leaving 7 bases between them. The CDR3: CASSLGQFYEQYF. CDR3 nucleotides: TGCGCCAGCAGCTTGGGACAGTTCTACGAGCAGTACTTC.

CDR3 nucleotide sequence: TGTGCCAGCTCACCGGGGCCCATGACCCGCATGAACACTGAAGCTTTCTTT. This sequence encodes CASSPGPMTRMNTEAFF. The chain carries TRBV18 and TRBJ1-1, with a weak D call TRBD1 (5 bases). Deletions cut 3 bases from V and 0 bases from J, with 17 bases between. The V gene's germline CDR1 is KGHSH and CDR2 LQKENI. CDR3 length equals 17 residues.

V is TRBV4-1 and J is TRBJ1-5; no clear D. CDR1 and CDR2 (germline): MGHRA, YSYEKL. The CDR3 loop spans 15 amino acids. V was clipped by 5 bases and J by 3 bases, with 14 bases between them. The CDR3 loop is CASSGSAQFNQPQHF. The CDR3 region has the DNA TGCGCCAGCAGCGGTAGTGCACAGTTCAATCAGCCCCAGCATTTT.

The chain couples TRBV27 to TRBJ2-2; TRBD1 matches at 8 bases. The junction had 7 bases not matched to a gene; V was cut back by 7 bases and J by 6 bases. Germline CDR1 MNHEY, CDR2 SMNVEV (reference sequence). This CDR3 region has 14 residues. Here the CDR3 DNA reads TGTGCCAGCACTTCGACAGGGGAGGCCGGGGAGCTGTTTTTT. It yields the protein CASTSTGEAGELFF.

The chain is built from TRBV2 and TRBJ2-1, with a possible D match to TRBD1 (6 bases). The CDR3 consists of 15 residues. The ends were cut back, 0 bases at V and 4 bases at J, with 10 bases in the middle. Germline CDR1 is SNHLY and CDR2 is FYNNEI. The CDR3 DNA reads TGTGCCAGCAGTGAAGCGGGTAGGGGGTACAATGAGCAGTTCTTC. Its translation is CASSEAGRGYNEQFF.

The chain joins TRBV28 to TRBJ2-3; 8 bases align to TRBD2. The V gene's germline CDR1 is MDHEN and CDR2 SYDVKM. This CDR3 is 17 amino acids long. Unmatched junction bases numbered 7, after V lost 1 base and J lost 1 base. Written as DNA, the CDR3 is TGTGCCAGCAGTTTATTAGCGGGGCCTTTCGGCACAGATACGCAGTATTTT. Encoded protein: CASSLLAGPFGTDTQYF.

The CDR3 loop reads CASTLAAGGPSVRDTQYF. CDR3 in DNA: TGTGCCAGCACCCTTGCGGCGGGGGGGCCAAGTGTACGAGATACGCAGTATTTT. The rearrangement uses TRBV7-8 and TRBJ2-3, with 9 bases fitting TRBD2. Trimming removed 7 bases from V and 5 bases from J; junction bases left unmatched: 19. The CDR3 loop spans 18 amino acids. The germline gives CDR1 SGHVS, CDR2 FQNEAQ.

V usage is TRBV19 and J usage is TRBJ2-7; 10 bases match TRBD2. Germline assignment: CDR1 LNHDA and CDR2 SQIVND (reference sequence). The V and J ends lost 2 bases and 4 bases, in that order; junction bases with no gene match: 14. The CDR3 has 18 residues. The CDR3 sequence is CASSIQSMGLAIPYEQYF. The CDR3 nucleotides are TGTGCCAGTAGTATACAATCCATGGGACTAGCGATCCCTTACGAGCAGTACTTC.

The count of this clone is one. The rearrangement joins TRBV4-1 to TRBJ1-5, with D hard to call. Trimming took 3 bases from V and 5 from J, leaving 11 bases between them. The CDR3 has 14 residues. Germline CDR1 reads MGHRA; CDR2 reads YSYEKL. The CDR3 loop is CASSHEMEDQPQHF. CDR3 DNA sequence: TGCGCCAGCAGCCATGAAATGGAGGATCAGCCCCAGCATTTT.

The V gene is TRBV6-5, the J gene TRBJ2-7, with 8 bases lining up with TRBD1. This CDR3 is built from 14 residues. Trimming removed 6 bases from V and 1 base from J; junction bases left unmatched: 5. Germline-derived CDR1 and CDR2 are MNHEY and SVGAGI. The CDR3 spells CASSCGTGSYEQYF. DNA for the CDR3: TGTGCCAGCAGCTGTGGGACAGGATCCTACGAGCAGTACTTC.

The J gene is TRBJ1-3, the V gene TRBV7-9; 8 bases are shared with TRBD1. The germline V gene encodes CDR1 SEHNR and CDR2 FQNEAQ (reference sequence). This CDR3 contains 18 residues. V dropped 1 base and J dropped 4; count of bases not matched to a gene: 12. The CDR3 DNA is TGTGCCAGCAGCTTAGGTATAGTTGGACAGGGAGGAGGAAACACCATATATTTT. This gives the protein CASSLGIVGQGGGNTIYF.

The chain couples TRBV7-9 to TRBJ1-1; no clear D. V was shortened by 0 bases and J by 1 base, with 9 bases between the two germline ends. The CDR3 length is 15 residues. CDR1 is SEHNR and CDR2 is FQNEAQ in the germline V gene (reference sequence). The DNA of the CDR3 is TGTGCCAGCAGCTTAGCTAAAGAGGGGAACACTGAAGCTTTCTTT. Protein product: CASSLAKEGNTEAFF.

This clone was observed a single time. V usage is TRBV27 and J usage is TRBJ1-4; D is unresolved. The CDR3 is made up of 15 amino acids. V was clipped by 3 bases and J by 4 bases, with 12 bases between them. Germline V lookup: CDR1 MNHEY, CDR2 SMNVEV (reference sequence). The CDR3 loop reads CASSFGSYVNEKLFF. DNA of the CDR3: TGTGCCAGCAGTTTCGGGTCTTATGTTAATGAAAAACTGTTTTTT.

The gene calls are TRBV2 and TRBJ1-1; D may be TRBD1 (6 bases). Germline assignment: CDR1 SNHLY and CDR2 FYNNEI. The CDR3 is 11 amino acids. Trimming removed 7 bases from V and 12 bases from J, with 15 bases in between. This CDR3 reads CASIIQGTPFF. DNA for the CDR3: TGTGCCAGCATTATACAGGGCACGCCTTTCTTT.

The V gene is TRBV5-1, the J gene TRBJ1-6; TRBD1 aligns across 8 bases. Germline V gene lookup returns CDR1 SGHRS and CDR2 YFSETQ. The junction had 3 bases not matched to a gene; V was cut back by 0 bases and J by 7 bases. This CDR3 is 15 amino acids long. CDR3 in amino acids: CASSLATGGNSPLHF. DNA for the CDR3: TGCGCCAGCAGCTTGGCTACAGGGGGGAATTCACCCCTCCACTTT.

The J gene is TRBJ2-2, the V gene TRBV7-2; TRBD1 might be the D (6 bases). The CDR3 contains 13 residues. V was clipped by 3 bases and J by 4 bases, with 6 bases between them. CDR1 is SGHTA and CDR2 is FQGNSA in the germline V gene. The CDR3 reads CASSFRGTGELFF. DNA for the CDR3: TGTGCCAGCAGCTTCAGGGGCACCGGGGAGCTGTTTTTT.

This clone was found once. V and J are TRBV4-1 and TRBJ2-3; 14 positions match TRBD2. The trim removed 2 bases at V and 2 bases at J, leaving 9 bases unmatched. Germline CDR1 MGHRA, CDR2 YSYEKL. The CDR3 is 19 amino acids. The CDR3 sequence: CASSQLLGLAGGATDTQYF. Here the CDR3 DNA reads TGCGCCAGCAGCCAACTATTAGGACTAGCGGGGGGCGCCACAGATACGCAGTATTTT.

This sequence joins TRBV27 and TRBJ1-4, with a tentative D call TRBD1 (6 bases). V gave up 2 bases and J gave up 5 bases, with 15 bases separating them. CDR3 length equals 16 residues. Germline values: CDR1 MNHEY, CDR2 SMNVEV (reference sequence). The CDR3 loop reads CASSLHRIGGNEKLFF. CDR3 nucleotide sequence: TGTGCCAGCAGTTTACACCGGATAGGGGGAAATGAAAAACTGTTTTTT.

The chain uses TRBV28 and TRBJ2-7; TRBD2 matches 10 bases. V was pared by 7 bases and J by 0 bases, with 9 bases of the junction left unmatched. The germline V gene encodes CDR1 MDHEN and CDR2 SYDVKM. The CDR3 contains 16 residues. As DNA, the CDR3 is TGTGCCAGCATAGGACCAGCGGGGGGGCTCTCCTACGAGCAGTACTTC. This translates into CASIGPAGGLSYEQYF.

The chain employs TRBV27 and TRBJ1-2; D might be TRBD1 (6 bases). The CDR3 contains 19 residues. Trimming took off 5 bases at V and 3 bases at J, with 28 bases between the two ends. Germline V gives CDR1 MNHEY, CDR2 SMNVEV (reference sequence). Here the CDR3 DNA reads TGTGCCAGCAGTACAAAGAAAAGAAGGACAGTCTCGGATTACTATGGCTACACCTTC. This translates into CASSTKKRRTVSDYYGYTF.

The CDR3 bases are TGTGCCAGCTGGGACAGGGCCTTCCTTTCAAGCTCTGGAAACACCATATATTTT. This translates into CASWDRAFLSSSGNTIYF. V is TRBV2 and J is TRBJ1-3, with 9 bases identical to TRBD1. The CDR3 loop spans 18 amino acids. With V trimmed by 8 bases and J by 0 bases, 14 bases remained unmatched. The germline gives CDR1 SNHLY, CDR2 FYNNEI.

This clone was picked up a small number of times. The rearrangement joins TRBV4-1 to TRBJ1-1, with a possible D match to TRBD1 (6 bases). The V end was cut by 4 bases, the J end by 5 bases, with 17 bases between. Per the germline V gene, CDR1 is MGHRA and CDR2 is YSYEKL. The CDR3 loop spans 15 amino acids. DNA of the CDR3: TGCGCCAGCAGCCCTCAACAGGGTGTGAGGACTGAAGCTTTCTTT. It encodes CASSPQQGVRTEAFF.

The chain joins TRBV7-2 to TRBJ2-3, with 11 bases lining up with TRBD2. V shed 0 bases, J shed 1 base, and the junction held 12 bases outside the gene matches. CDR3 length equals 20 residues. CDR1 is SGHTA and CDR2 is FQGNSA in the germline V gene. Written as DNA, the CDR3 is TGTGCCAGCAGCTTAGCGGGTCTAGCTAGCGGGGGGCCCCGCACAGATACGCAGTATTTT. This encodes CASSLAGLASGGPRTDTQYF. The full variable domain, its missing parts supplied by reference TRBV7-2 and TRBJ2-3, is GAGVSQSPSNKVTEKGKDVELRCDPISGHTALYWYRQSLGQGLEFLIYFQGNSAPDKSGLPSDRFSAERTGGSVSTLTIQRTQQEDSAVYLCASSLAGLASGGPRTDTQYFGPGTRLTVL.